This entry lists 10 T cell receptor beta chains sequenced from one sample in a study of blood T cell repertoires in COVID-19. Sequenced by immunoSEQ multiplex PCR; TCRdb stores in-frame clones only, minus some. The table shows around 250,000 clones, with 65% to 85% occurring only once. Sequencing input: peripheral blood. The origin of the receptors is a woman between 35 and 50 years old who had recovered from COVID-19.

The V gene is TRBV3-1 (or the pseudogene TRBV3-2), the J gene TRBJ2-1; no definite D call. The germline CDR1 and CDR2 sequences are LGHDT and YNNKEL (reference sequence). The CDR3 has 13 residues. The V end lost 1 base, the J end lost 6 bases, and 7 bases lay between the germline ends. CDR3 DNA sequence: TGTGCCAGCAGCCAAGGGGCCTTCAATGAGCAGTTCTTC. Translating it yields CASSQGAFNEQFF.

This clone was seen once. This rearrangement joins TRBV30 to TRBJ1-4; TRBD1 matches 9 bases. J was trimmed by 8 bases and V by 2 bases; bases with no gene match: 12. This CDR3 has 16 amino acids. Germline V CDR1 and CDR2: GTSNPN, SVGIG (reference sequence). As DNA, the CDR3 is TGTGCCTGGAGTCCCACAGGGGGCGCGGGTGGGGAAAAACTGTTTTTT. Its translation is CAWSPTGGAGGEKLFF.

The rearrangement uses TRBV7-9 and TRBJ2-7; 7 nucleotides line up with TRBD2. The germline gives CDR1 SEHNR, CDR2 FQNEAQ (reference sequence). Trimming removed 1 base from V and 6 bases from J; junction bases left unmatched: 3. CDR3 length: 13 amino acids. The CDR3 bases are TGTGCCAGCAGCTTAGTTCGGGGGGTCGAGCAGTACTTC. Its translation: CASSLVRGVEQYF.

The chain links TRBV18 to TRBJ2-5; TRBD2 is a possible D gene (5 bases). The CDR3 spans 13 residues. Per the germline V gene, CDR1 is KGHSH and CDR2 is LQKENI. Trimming took 6 bases from V and 1 from J, leaving 9 bases between them. The CDR3 here is CASSPGFQETQYF. In DNA form, the CDR3 reads TGTGCCAGCTCCCCGGGGTTCCAAGAGACCCAGTACTTC.

CDR3 region: CASSLTGSPYEQYF. The CDR3 nucleotides read TGCGCCAGCAGCTTGACAGGGTCGCCCTACGAGCAGTACTTC. The chain is built from TRBV5-1 and TRBJ2-7, with TRBD1 as a possible D gene (6 bases). CDR1 SGHRS and CDR2 YFSETQ come from the germline V gene. This CDR3 has 14 amino acids. With 1 base removed from V and 2 bases from J, the gap between germline ends came to 10 bases.

The J gene is TRBJ1-5, the V gene TRBV19, with 7 bases identical to TRBD1. The CDR3 length is 14 residues. Germline V gene lookup returns CDR1 LNHDA and CDR2 SQIVND (reference sequence). V lost 5 bases, J lost 6 bases, and 7 bases stayed unmatched. CDR3 sequence: CASSAQTGFQPQHF. CDR3 nucleotides: TGTGCCAGTAGTGCCCAGACAGGGTTTCAGCCCCAGCATTTT.

The count of this clone is one. The chain joins TRBV5-1 to TRBJ1-1; tentative D call: TRBD1 (6 bases). CDR1 and CDR2 from the germline V gene are SGHRS and YFSETQ. The ends were cut back, 4 bases at V and 3 bases at J, with 13 bases in the middle. CDR3 length equals 14 residues. DNA of the CDR3: TGCGCCAGCAGCCCAGCCAGGGGAGACACTGAAGCTTTCTTT. This translates into CASSPARGDTEAFF.

The J gene is TRBJ2-7, the V gene TRBV9; 10 positions match TRBD2. Trimming took 7 bases from V and 0 from J; bases not matched to a gene: 13. The CDR3 length is 17 residues. Germline CDR1 reads SGDLS; CDR2 reads YYNGEE. CDR3 bases: TGTGCCAGCTCACCCGACAGCGGGGGGGTCATCTCCTACGAGCAGTACTTC. Translating it yields CASSPDSGGVISYEQYF.

The chain recombines TRBV5-1 with TRBJ2-7; TRBD1 might be the D (5 bases). The germline gives CDR1 SGHRS, CDR2 YFSETQ. This CDR3 has 12 residues. The germline V and J ends were trimmed by 1 base and 3 bases, with 5 bases remaining between them. CDR3 coding DNA: TGCGCCAGCAGCTTGACAGGCTACGAGCAGTACTTC. Protein: CASSLTGYEQYF.

This clone was counted once. The V gene is TRBV5-1, the J gene TRBJ2-1, with a weak D call TRBD1 (6 bases). The CDR3 spans 15 residues. Trimming shortened V by 1 base and J by 9 bases, and 17 bases separated the two germline ends. Germline-derived CDR1 and CDR2 are SGHRS and YFSETQ. The CDR3 DNA is TGCGCCAGCAGCTTGAGTACAGGGCAAGCTTCTGAGCAGTTCTTC. Its protein is CASSLSTGQASEQFF.